The clone carrying this TCR beta chain occurred a few times. The read halts 3 residues ahead of the CDR3 end, with the missing end drawn from the germline J gene. These data are taken from a study of T cell clonality in common variable immunodeficiency. V trimming: 3 bases; J trimming: 7 bases; junction bases outside the gene matches: 9. The V gene's germline CDR1 is LNHDA and CDR2 SQIVND (reference sequence). The CDR3 consists of 15 residues. Repertoires were generated with immunoSEQ multiplex PCR, while TCRdb's copy carries only in-frame clones and drops some. This sample comprises about 74,000 clones, none seen once only.

Sequences were obtained from peripheral blood mononuclear cells. V is TRBV19 and J is TRBJ1-5; TRBD1 aligns across 7 bases. The clonotype comes from a person between 18 and 75 years old in good health. The CDR3 here is CASSIGDRDKQPQHF. CDR3 DNA, as far as it was read: TGTGCCAGTAGTATCGGGGACAGAGATAAACAGCCC.